The 5 T cell receptor beta chains given below trace back to one sample, sequenced in a study of multiple sclerosis patients with progressive multifocal leukoencephalopathy. Time point in this sample: time of PML onset. TCRdb keeps only in-frame clones here, not all; method: immunoSEQ multiplex PCR. The sample includes fewer than 40,000 clones, more than 85% seen only once; the top ten take roughly 3.1%. Sequenced material: PBMCs, taken from a patient treated with natalizumab. All receptors derive from a human donor with progressive multifocal leukoencephalopathy.

This rearrangement joins TRBV5-4 to TRBJ2-3; 12 nucleotides match TRBD2. This CDR3 is 16 amino acids long. The J segment lost 1 base and the V segment lost 4 bases, leaving 4 bases of the junction unmatched. Germline-derived CDR1 and CDR2 are SGHNT and YYREEE (reference sequence). CDR3 sequence: CASSRTSGDRTDTQYF. For the CDR3, the DNA is TGTGCCAGCAGCAGGACTAGCGGGGATCGCACAGATACGCAGTATTTT.

The V and J genes are TRBV6-5 and TRBJ2-7; D is unclear. Germline CDR1 reads MNHEY; CDR2 reads SVGAGI. V gave up 6 bases and J gave up 3 bases, with 12 bases separating them. The CDR3 has 13 residues. The CDR3 DNA sequence: TGTGCCAGCAGGCCTATCAGGAGCTACGAGCAGTACTTC. Translated: CASRPIRSYEQYF.

The chain has TRBV7-9 and TRBJ2-1, with TRBD2 as a possible D gene (6 bases). Deletions cut 6 bases from V and 6 bases from J, with 15 bases between. CDR1 and CDR2 (germline): SEHNR, FQNEAQ (reference sequence). This CDR3 is 14 amino acids long. In DNA form, the CDR3 reads TGTGCCAGCAGTACGGGGGATCCGGGCAATGAGCAGTTCTTC. As protein: CASSTGDPGNEQFF.

The chain carries TRBV11-2 and TRBJ1-4; D gene ambiguous. V was shortened by 5 bases and J by 8 bases, with 18 bases between the two germline ends. CDR3 length equals 15 residues. Germline values: CDR1 SGHAT, CDR2 FQNNGV. Here the CDR3 DNA reads TGTGCCAGCAGCCTAACGGACCGCCCAAGAGAAAAACTGTTTTTT. It translates to CASSLTDRPREKLFF.

The rearrangement uses TRBV15 and TRBJ1-1, with no clear D. V lost 0 bases, J lost 8 bases, and 4 bases lay in between. Germline CDR1 reads LNHNV; CDR2 reads YYDKDF (reference sequence). The CDR3 contains 11 residues. The CDR3 DNA sequence: TGTGCCACCAGCAGAGAGGACGAAGCTTTCTTT. It is translated as CATSREDEAFF.